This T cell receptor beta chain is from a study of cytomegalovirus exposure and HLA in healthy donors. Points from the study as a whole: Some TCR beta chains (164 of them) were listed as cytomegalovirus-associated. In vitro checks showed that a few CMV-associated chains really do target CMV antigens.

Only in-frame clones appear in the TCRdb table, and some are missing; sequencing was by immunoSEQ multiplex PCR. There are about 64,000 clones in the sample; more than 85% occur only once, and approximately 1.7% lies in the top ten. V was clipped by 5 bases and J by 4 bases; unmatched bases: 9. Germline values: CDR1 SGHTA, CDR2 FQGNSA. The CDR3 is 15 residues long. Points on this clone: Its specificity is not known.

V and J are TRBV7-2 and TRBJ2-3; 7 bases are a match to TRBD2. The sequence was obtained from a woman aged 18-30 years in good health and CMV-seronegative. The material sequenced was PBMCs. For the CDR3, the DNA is TGTGCCAGCAGCGGCTCGAGCGGGGTCTCAGATACGCAGTATTTT. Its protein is CASSGSSGVSDTQYF.